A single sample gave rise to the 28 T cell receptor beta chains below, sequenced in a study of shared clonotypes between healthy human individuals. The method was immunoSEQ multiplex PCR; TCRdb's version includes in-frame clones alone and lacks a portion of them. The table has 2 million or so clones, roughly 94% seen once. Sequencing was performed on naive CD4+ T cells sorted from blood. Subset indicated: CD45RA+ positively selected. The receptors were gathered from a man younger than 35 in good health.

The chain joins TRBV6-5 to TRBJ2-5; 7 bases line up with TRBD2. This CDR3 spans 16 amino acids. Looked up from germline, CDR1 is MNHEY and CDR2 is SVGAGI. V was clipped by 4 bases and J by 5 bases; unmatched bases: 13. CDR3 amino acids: CASSSSFAGARETQYF. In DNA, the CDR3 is TGTGCCAGCAGTTCCTCCTTTGCGGGAGCTAGGGAGACCCAGTACTTC.

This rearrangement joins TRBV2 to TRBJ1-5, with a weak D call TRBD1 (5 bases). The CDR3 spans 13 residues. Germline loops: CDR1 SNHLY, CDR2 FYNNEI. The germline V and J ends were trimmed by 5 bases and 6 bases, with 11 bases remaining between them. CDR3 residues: CASSPGSSQPQHF. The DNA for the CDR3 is TGTGCCAGCAGTCCAGGGAGTAGTCAGCCCCAGCATTTT.

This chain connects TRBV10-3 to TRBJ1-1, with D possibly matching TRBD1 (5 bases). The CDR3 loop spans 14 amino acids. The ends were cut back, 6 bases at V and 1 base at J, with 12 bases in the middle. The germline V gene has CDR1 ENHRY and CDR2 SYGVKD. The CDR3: CAISVLQGNTEAFF. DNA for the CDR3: TGTGCCATCAGCGTGCTCCAGGGGAACACTGAAGCTTTCTTT.

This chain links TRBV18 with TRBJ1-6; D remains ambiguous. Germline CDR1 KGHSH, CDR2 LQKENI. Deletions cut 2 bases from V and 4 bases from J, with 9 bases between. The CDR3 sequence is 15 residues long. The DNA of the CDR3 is TGTGCCAGCTCACCATCCGGGAATTATAATTCACCCCTCCACTTT. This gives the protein CASSPSGNYNSPLHF.

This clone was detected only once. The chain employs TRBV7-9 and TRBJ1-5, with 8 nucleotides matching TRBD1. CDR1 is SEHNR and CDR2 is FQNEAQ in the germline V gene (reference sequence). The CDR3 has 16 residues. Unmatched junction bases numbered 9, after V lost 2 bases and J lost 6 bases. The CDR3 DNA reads TGTGCCAGCAGCTTAAGCGACAGGGGTTTGCGTCAGCCCCAGCATTTT. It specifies CASSLSDRGLRQPQHF.

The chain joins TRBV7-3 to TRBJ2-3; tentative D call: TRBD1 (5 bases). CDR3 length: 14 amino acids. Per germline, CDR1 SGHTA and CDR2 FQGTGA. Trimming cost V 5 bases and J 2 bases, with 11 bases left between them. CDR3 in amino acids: CASSPTGNTDTQYF. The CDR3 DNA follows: TGTGCCAGCAGCCCTACAGGAAACACAGATACGCAGTATTTT.

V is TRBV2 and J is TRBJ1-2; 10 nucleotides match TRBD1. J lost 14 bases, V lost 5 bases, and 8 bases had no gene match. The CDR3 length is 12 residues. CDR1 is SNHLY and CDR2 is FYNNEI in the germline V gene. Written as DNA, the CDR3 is TGTGCCAGCAGTAGGACAGGGGGAAAAAGTACCTTC. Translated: CASSRTGGKSTF.

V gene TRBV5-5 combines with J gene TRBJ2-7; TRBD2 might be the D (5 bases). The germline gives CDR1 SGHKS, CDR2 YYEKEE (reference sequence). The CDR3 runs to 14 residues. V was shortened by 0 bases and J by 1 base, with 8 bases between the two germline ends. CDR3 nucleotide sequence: TGTGCCAGCAGCTTGGCAGTAGCGTCCTACGAGCAGTACTTC. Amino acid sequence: CASSLAVASYEQYF.

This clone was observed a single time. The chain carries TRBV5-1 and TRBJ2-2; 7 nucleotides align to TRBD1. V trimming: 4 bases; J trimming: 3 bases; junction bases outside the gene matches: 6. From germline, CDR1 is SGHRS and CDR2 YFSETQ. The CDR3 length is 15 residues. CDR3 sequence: CASSRDRADTGELFF. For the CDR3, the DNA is TGCGCCAGCAGCCGTGACAGGGCGGACACCGGGGAGCTGTTTTTT.

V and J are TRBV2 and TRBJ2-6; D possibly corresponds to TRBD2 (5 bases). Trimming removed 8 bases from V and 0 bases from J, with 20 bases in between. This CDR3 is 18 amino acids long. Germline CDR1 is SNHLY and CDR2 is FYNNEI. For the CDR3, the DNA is TGTGCCAGCTTGCGGGCTGTAGCTGTTAGCTCTGGGGCCAACGTCCTGACTTTC. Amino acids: CASLRAVAVSSGANVLTF. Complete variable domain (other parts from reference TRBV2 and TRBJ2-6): EPEVTQTPSHQVTQMGQEVILRCVPISNHLYFYWYRQILGQKVEFLVSFYNNEISEKSEIFDDQFSVERPDGSNFTLKIRSTKLEDSAMYFCASLRAVAVSSGANVLTFGAGSRLTVL.

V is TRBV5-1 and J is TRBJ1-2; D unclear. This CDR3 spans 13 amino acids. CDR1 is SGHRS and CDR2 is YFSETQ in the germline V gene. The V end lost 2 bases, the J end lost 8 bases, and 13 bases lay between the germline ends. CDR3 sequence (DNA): TGCGCCAGCAGCTTTGGTGGGGATATAGGCTACACCTTC. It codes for CASSFGGDIGYTF.

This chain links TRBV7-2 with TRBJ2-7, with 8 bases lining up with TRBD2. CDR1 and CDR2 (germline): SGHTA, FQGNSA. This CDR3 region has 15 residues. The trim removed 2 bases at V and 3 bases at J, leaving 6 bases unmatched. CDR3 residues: CASSLQSGSNYEQYF. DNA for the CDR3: TGTGCCAGCAGCTTACAAAGCGGGAGTAACTACGAGCAGTACTTC. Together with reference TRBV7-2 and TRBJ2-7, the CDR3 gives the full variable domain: GAGVSQSPSNKVTEKGKDVELRCDPISGHTALYWYRQSLGQGLEFLIYFQGNSAPDKSGLPSDRFSAERTGGSVSTLTIQRTQQEDSAVYLCASSLQSGSNYEQYFGPGTRLTVT.

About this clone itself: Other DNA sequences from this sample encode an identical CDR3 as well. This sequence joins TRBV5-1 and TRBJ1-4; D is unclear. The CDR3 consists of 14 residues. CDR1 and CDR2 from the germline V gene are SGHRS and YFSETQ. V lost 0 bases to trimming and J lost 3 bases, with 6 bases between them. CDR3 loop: CASSLGGSNEKLFF. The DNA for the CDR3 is TGCGCCAGCAGCTTGGGGGGTTCTAATGAAAAACTGTTTTTT.

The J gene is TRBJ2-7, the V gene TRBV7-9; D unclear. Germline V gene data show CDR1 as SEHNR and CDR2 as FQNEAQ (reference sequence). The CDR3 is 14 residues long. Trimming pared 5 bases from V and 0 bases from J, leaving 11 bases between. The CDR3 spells CASSPLRSSYEQYF. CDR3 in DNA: TGTGCCAGCAGCCCCCTGAGGAGCTCCTACGAGCAGTACTTC.

The CDR3 DNA is TGCGCCAGCAGCCTTCCGGGACAGAGCTACGAGCAGTACTTC. Residues: CASSLPGQSYEQYF. The V gene is TRBV5-1, the J gene TRBJ2-7; 7 bases align to TRBD1. This CDR3 comprises 14 residues. Unmatched junction bases numbered 7, after V lost 4 bases and J lost 3 bases. Germline-derived CDR1 and CDR2 are SGHRS and YFSETQ. Full variable domain (remainder filled in from reference TRBV5-1 and TRBJ2-7): KAGVTQTPRYLIKTRGQQVTLSCSPISGHRSVSWYQQTPGQGLQFLFEYFSETQRNKGNFPGRFSGRQFSNSRSEMNVSTLELGDSALYLCASSLPGQSYEQYFGPGTRLTVT.

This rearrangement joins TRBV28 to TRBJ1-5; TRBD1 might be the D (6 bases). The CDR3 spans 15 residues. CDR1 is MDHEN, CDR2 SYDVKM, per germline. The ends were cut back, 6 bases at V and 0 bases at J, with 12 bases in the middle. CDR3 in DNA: TGTGCCAGCAGCGAGCGGGGGGCTAGCAATCAGCCCCAGCATTTT. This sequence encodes CASSERGASNQPQHF.

The CDR3 spells CASRLTGTYEQYF. As DNA, the CDR3 is TGTGCCAGCAGACTGACAGGAACCTACGAGCAGTACTTC. The chain uses TRBV11-2 and TRBJ2-7; D might be TRBD1 (6 bases). Trimming pared 6 bases from V and 2 bases from J, leaving 11 bases between. The CDR3 loop spans 13 amino acids. Germline V gives CDR1 SGHAT, CDR2 FQNNGV.

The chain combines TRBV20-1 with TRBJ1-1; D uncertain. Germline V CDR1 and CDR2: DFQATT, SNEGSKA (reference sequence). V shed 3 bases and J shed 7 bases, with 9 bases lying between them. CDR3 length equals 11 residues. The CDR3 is CSASYGSEAFF. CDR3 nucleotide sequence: TGCAGTGCTAGTTACGGCAGTGAAGCTTTCTTT.

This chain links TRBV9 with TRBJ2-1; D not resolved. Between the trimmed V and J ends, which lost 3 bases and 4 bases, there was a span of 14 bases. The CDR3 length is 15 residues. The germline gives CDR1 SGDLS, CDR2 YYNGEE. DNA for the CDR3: TGTGCCAGCAGCGAGGGCGTCCCACTTTACAATGAGCAGTTCTTC. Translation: CASSEGVPLYNEQFF.

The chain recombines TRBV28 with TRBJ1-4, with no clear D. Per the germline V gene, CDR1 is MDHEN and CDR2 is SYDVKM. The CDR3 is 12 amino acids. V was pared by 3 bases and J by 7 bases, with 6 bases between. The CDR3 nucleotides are TGTGCCAGCAGTTTGTTGCGTGAAAAACTGTTTTTT. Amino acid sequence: CASSLLREKLFF.

The CDR3 DNA reads TGTGCCAGCAGCCCCAGGACCCTTGGAAACACCATATATTTT. Amino acids: CASSPRTLGNTIYF. The chain links TRBV5-8 to TRBJ1-3, with D uncertain. The germline CDR1 and CDR2 sequences are SGHTS and YDEGEE. This CDR3 is built from 14 residues. Trimming left V 4 bases short and J 3 bases short, with 11 bases between.

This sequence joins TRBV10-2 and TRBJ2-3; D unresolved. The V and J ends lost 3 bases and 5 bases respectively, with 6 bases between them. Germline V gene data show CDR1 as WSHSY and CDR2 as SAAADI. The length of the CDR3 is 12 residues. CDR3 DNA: TGCGCCAGCAGTGAAATACTAGATACGCAGTATTTT. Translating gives CASSEILDTQYF.

DNA for the CDR3: TGTGCCAGCGGGGGCTCGAACACTGAAGCTTTCTTT. Residues: CASGGSNTEAFF. V gene TRBV18 combines with J gene TRBJ1-1, with a possible D match to TRBD1 (6 bases). V dropped 8 bases and J dropped 1 base, with 8 bases sitting between them. Germline V CDR1 and CDR2: KGHSH, LQKENI. The CDR3 is made up of 12 amino acids.

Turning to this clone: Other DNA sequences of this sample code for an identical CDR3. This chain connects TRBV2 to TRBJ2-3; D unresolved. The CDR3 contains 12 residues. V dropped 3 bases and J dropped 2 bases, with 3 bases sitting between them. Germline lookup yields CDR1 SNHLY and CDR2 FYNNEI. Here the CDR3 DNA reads TGTGCCAGCAGTGACCACACAGATACGCAGTATTTT. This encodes CASSDHTDTQYF. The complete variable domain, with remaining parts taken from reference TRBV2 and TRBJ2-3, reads EPEVTQTPSHQVTQMGQEVILRCVPISNHLYFYWYRQILGQKVEFLVSFYNNEISEKSEIFDDQFSVERPDGSNFTLKIRSTKLEDSAMYFCASSDHTDTQYFGPGTRLTVL.

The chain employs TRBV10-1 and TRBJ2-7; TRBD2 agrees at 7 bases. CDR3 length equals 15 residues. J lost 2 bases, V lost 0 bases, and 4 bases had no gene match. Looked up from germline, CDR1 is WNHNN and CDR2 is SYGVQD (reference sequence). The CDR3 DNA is TGCGCCAGCAGTGAGTCGACGGCGGGAGCCTACGAGCAGTACTTC. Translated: CASSESTAGAYEQYF.

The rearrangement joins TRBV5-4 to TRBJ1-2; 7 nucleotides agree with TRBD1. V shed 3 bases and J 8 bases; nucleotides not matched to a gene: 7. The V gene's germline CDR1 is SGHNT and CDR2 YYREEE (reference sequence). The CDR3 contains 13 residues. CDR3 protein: CASSSGTAVGYTF. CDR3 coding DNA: TGTGCCAGCAGCTCCGGGACAGCGGTAGGCTACACCTTC.

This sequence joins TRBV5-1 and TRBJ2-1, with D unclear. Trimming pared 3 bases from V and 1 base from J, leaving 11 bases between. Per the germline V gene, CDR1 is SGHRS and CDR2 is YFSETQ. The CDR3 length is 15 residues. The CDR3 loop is CASSSGDISYNEQFF. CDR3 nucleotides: TGCGCCAGCAGCTCTGGTGATATATCCTACAATGAGCAGTTCTTC.

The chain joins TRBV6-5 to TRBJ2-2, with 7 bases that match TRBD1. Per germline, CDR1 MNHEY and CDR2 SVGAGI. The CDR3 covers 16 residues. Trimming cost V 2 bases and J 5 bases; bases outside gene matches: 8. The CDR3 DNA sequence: TGTGCCAGCAGTTACCAAGGGGGCGGGTATACCGGGGAGCTGTTTTTT. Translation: CASSYQGGGYTGELFF.